The clone carrying this T cell receptor (beta chain) was detected a few times. The antigen is not known. The sample is drawn from a study of CD8 T cells in ankylosing spondylitis. With molecular barcodes, quantitative 5'-RACE was used to make the TCR beta libraries. TCRdb passed the 5' RACE reads through MiXCR, listing each CDR3 protein once. The data hold roughly 470,000 distinct CDR3 sequences, with 20% to 30% observed a single time. The CDR3 is 14 residues long. Trimming shortened V by 6 bases and J by 3 bases, and 14 bases separated the two germline ends. Study outcomes and limitations: Ankylosing spondylitis blood seemed to carry a telltale TCR beta motif made of eight highly homologous variants. Past research had described some motif variants in reactive arthritis synovial fluid and blood. Within peripheral blood, clones linked to disease were CD8+ and relatively rare.

V gene TRBV12-3 or TRBV12-4 combines with J gene TRBJ1-1; tentatively, D is TRBD1 (6 bases). Sequenced material: blood, either unsorted or a sorted T cell fraction (not recorded which). The clonotype comes from a male donor with ankylosing spondylitis. The chain's CDR3 is CASRLQGGYTEAFF. For the CDR3, the DNA is TGTGCCAGCAGATTACAGGGAGGGTACACTGAAGCTTTCTTT.